This T cell receptor (beta chain) was recovered during a study of blood T cells in healthy people across ages. The wider study: About one barcoded beta molecule per two T cells came from capture by template switching. General study findings and limits: Donor CMV status was unknown, possibly confounding expanded clonotype changes. Naive CD4+ cell counts and diversity both ran higher in long-lived than in aged donors. Per-million-T-cell TCR beta diversity fell roughly linearly with age.

Germline lookup yields CDR1 MDHEN and CDR2 SYDVKM. The length of the CDR3 is 12 residues. Comments on this clonotype: Its antigen remains unidentified. The junction departs from the called germline gene at one end, perhaps through a read error.

Primers used in a second PCR of roughly 6 to 11 cycles were a sample-barcoded 5' primer and a J-beta primer mix. TCRdb used MiXCR to reprocess the 5' RACE reads, holding one entry per CDR3 protein. This table has a few hundred thousand distinct CDR3 sequences, around 30% appearing once. This TCR was recovered from a woman between 65 and 79 years old in good health. The chain is built from TRBV28 and TRBJ2-7; maybe TRBD1 (5 bases). Sequencing was performed on blood. CDR3 sequence reads: CASTQGHHGQYF. Written as DNA, the CDR3 is TGCGCCAGCACCCAAGGACATCACGGGCAGTACTTC.